The entry below describes one TCR beta chain. Its specificity is unknown. The sample belongs to a study of shared clonotypes between healthy human individuals. The wider study: Three plates each covered CD4 naive and memory; CD8 naive two, CD8 memory one. Study-wide results and limits: Memory subsets generally showed smaller estimated richness than naive subsets did. Represented diversity, genetic and exposure-history alike, was limited by few donors.

Methods used by the authors: Junction-only immunoSEQ data arrived without quality scores, meaning filtering differed. Libraries were prepared by immunoSEQ multiplex PCR; TCRdb keeps only in-frame clonotypes and omits some of them. V and J calls and clone size come straight from that table; D and trimming were deduced from the DNA. The table has over 850,000 clones, about 84% seen once. V lost 1 base and J lost 2, with 8 bases in between. The CDR3 consists of 15 residues. The germline V gene has CDR1 MGHRA and CDR2 YSYEKL. The chain is built from TRBV4-1 and TRBJ1-4; D perhaps matches TRBD1 (5 bases). Sequencing was performed on memory CD4+ T cells from PBMCs. As to subset: CD45RA-negative fraction. The sequence was collected from a man aged 18 to 30 in good health. Some clones in this sample may be carry-over from other donors' samples. The CDR3 spells CASSQGPGTNEKLFF. CDR3 nucleotides: TGCGCCAGCAGCCAAGGTCCAGGGACTAATGAAAAACTGTTTTTT.